Below are 7 T cell receptor beta chains sequenced from a single sample in a study of cytomegalovirus exposure and HLA in healthy donors. The primer mix had 60 Vbeta and 13 Jbeta primers. Generated by immunoSEQ multiplex PCR, the TCRdb table keeps only in-frame clones and is missing some. Among tens of thousands of clones listed, 60% to 75% were seen once. Sequenced material: PBMCs. These receptors all stem from a man between 35 and 55 years old in good health and CMV-seronegative.

The genes are TRBV4-1 and TRBJ1-2, with 7 bases identical to TRBD1. Trimming removed 4 bases from V and 2 bases from J; junction bases left unmatched: 4. CDR1 is MGHRA and CDR2 is YSYEKL in the germline V gene. The CDR3 spans 14 residues. Written as DNA, the CDR3 is TGCGCCAGCAGCCGACTACAGGGGAACTATGGCTACACCTTC. Translation: CASSRLQGNYGYTF.

The CDR3 nucleotides read TGTGCCAGCAGCCAAACTCCCCGGACTAGCACAGATACGCAGTATTTT. Its protein is CASSQTPRTSTDTQYF. The chain carries TRBV4-2 and TRBJ2-3; perhaps TRBD2 as D (5 bases). The CDR3 covers 16 residues. Trimming stripped 2 bases from V and 0 bases from J, with 12 bases between. Looked up from germline, CDR1 is LGHNA and CDR2 is YNFKEQ.

The V gene is TRBV2, the J gene TRBJ1-1; TRBD1 might be the D (6 bases). Trimming pared 4 bases from V and 1 base from J, leaving 10 bases between. CDR1 is SNHLY and CDR2 is FYNNEI in the germline V gene. This CDR3 region has 14 residues. The CDR3 nucleotides are TGTGCCAGCAGTGTTGGGGGGGCGAACACTGAAGCTTTCTTT. Amino acids: CASSVGGANTEAFF.

J is TRBJ2-1 and V is TRBV2, with TRBD1 matching over 7 bases. The CDR3 loop spans 14 amino acids. Trimming at V came to 9 bases and at J to 0 bases, leaving 5 bases not matched to a gene. Germline assignment: CDR1 SNHLY and CDR2 FYNNEI. The chain's CDR3 is CASFRDSSYNEQFF. The CDR3 region has the DNA TGTGCCAGTTTCCGGGACAGCTCCTACAATGAGCAGTTCTTC.

The chain couples TRBV7-2 to TRBJ1-3; tentatively, D is TRBD1 (5 bases). Trimming removed 5 bases from V and 2 bases from J, with 10 bases in between. Germline assignment: CDR1 SGHTA and CDR2 FQGNSA. This CDR3 is built from 14 residues. The CDR3 protein is CASSEGVAGNTIYF. CDR3 DNA: TGTGCCAGCAGCGAAGGGGTTGCTGGAAACACCATATATTTT.

This chain links TRBV28 with TRBJ1-5; 7 nucleotides align to TRBD1. After removal of 3 bases from V and 6 bases from J, the junction contained 8 bases not matched to a gene. CDR3 length equals 15 residues. Germline assignment: CDR1 MDHEN and CDR2 SYDVKM. The CDR3 here is CASSFRTGGRQPQHF. In nucleotides, the CDR3 is TGTGCCAGCAGTTTTCGGACAGGCGGACGTCAGCCCCAGCATTTT.

V and J are TRBV6-5 and TRBJ1-6; D is ambiguous. CDR1 is MNHEY and CDR2 is SVGAGI in the germline V gene. V dropped 6 bases and J dropped 8 bases, with 11 bases sitting between them. The CDR3 consists of 13 residues. CDR3: CASSHPGYSPLHF. The DNA for the CDR3 is TGTGCCAGCAGCCATCCGGGTTATTCACCCCTCCACTTT.